The clone carrying this TCR beta chain was detected many times. Its antigen is not identified. The CDR3 runs 17 residues. Germline V gene sequence: CDR1 MNHEY, CDR2 SMNVEV (reference sequence). Between the trimmed V and J ends, which lost 5 bases and 5 bases, there was a span of 22 bases. Researchers amplified the TCR beta CDR3 regions from RNA transcripts. The HTBI primer set drove a first-round RT-PCR of the TCR CDR3. From the multiplex PCR reads, TCRdb called clonotypes with MiXCR, one entry per CDR3 protein. The table shows hundreds of thousands of distinct CDR3 sequences, with roughly 13% occurring only once. This sample is drawn from a study of T cells in Graves' hyperthyroidism and ophthalmopathy. General study points: The model forecast ophthalmopathy, anticipating it by a median 6.5 months before onset.

Cells are PBMCs isolated from about 10 ml of fresh blood. Sequenced material: blood. The sequence was collected from a woman aged 18-29 years with Graves' hyperthyroidism. This chain connects TRBV27 to TRBJ2-1, with D hard to call. For the CDR3, the DNA is TGTGCCAGCAGTCCCCTCGTTCCCCGCAACTACCACAATGAGCAGTTCTTC. Protein: CASSPLVPRNYHNEQFF.